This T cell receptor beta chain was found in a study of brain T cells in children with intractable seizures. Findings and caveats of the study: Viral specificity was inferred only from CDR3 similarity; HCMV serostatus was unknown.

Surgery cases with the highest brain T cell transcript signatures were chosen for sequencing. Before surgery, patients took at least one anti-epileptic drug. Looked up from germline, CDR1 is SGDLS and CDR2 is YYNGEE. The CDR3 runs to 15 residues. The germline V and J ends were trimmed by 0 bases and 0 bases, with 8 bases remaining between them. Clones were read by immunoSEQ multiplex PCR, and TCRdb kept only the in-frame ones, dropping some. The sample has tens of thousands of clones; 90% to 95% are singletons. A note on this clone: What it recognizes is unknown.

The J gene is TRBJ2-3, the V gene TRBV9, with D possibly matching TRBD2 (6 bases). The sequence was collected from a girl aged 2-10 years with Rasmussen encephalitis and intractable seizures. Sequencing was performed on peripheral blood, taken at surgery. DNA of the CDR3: TGTGCCAGCAGCGTAGATGGGACTAGCACAGATACGCAGTATTTT. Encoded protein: CASSVDGTSTDTQYF.